These 6 T cell receptor beta chains were all obtained from the same sample, sequenced in a study of blood T cell repertoires in COVID-19. Sequencing used immunoSEQ multiplex PCR; TCRdb keeps in-frame clones, though not all of them. The sample contains under 300,000 clones, 83% of which appear only once. The sample taken for sequencing was peripheral blood. All receptors come from a man of 80 years or more with acute or convalescent COVID-19.

V is TRBV19 and J is TRBJ1-5, with D perhaps matching TRBD1 (6 bases). Trimming removed 6 bases at V and 2 bases at J, with 20 bases between. The CDR3 is made up of 17 amino acids. CDR1 is LNHDA, CDR2 SQIVND, per germline (reference sequence). The CDR3 here is CASSDTGGGGGNQPQHF. CDR3 DNA: TGTGCCAGTAGCGACACCGGGGGGGGCGGGGGCAATCAGCCCCAGCATTTT.

The V call is TRBV19, the J call TRBJ2-1; TRBD2 matches 10 bases. This CDR3 spans 14 amino acids. From germline, CDR1 is LNHDA and CDR2 SQIVND (reference sequence). The junction had 2 bases not matched to a gene; V was cut back by 4 bases and J by 5 bases. CDR3 sequence: CASSRLAGDNEQFF. Here the CDR3 DNA reads TGTGCCAGTAGTAGGCTAGCGGGGGACAATGAGCAGTTCTTC.

The chain recombines TRBV9 with TRBJ2-1; 7 bases agree with TRBD1. CDR1 and CDR2 from the germline V gene are SGDLS and YYNGEE. The V gene end was trimmed by 0 bases and the J gene end by 2 bases; junction bases not matched to a gene: 2. The CDR3 sequence is 15 residues long. The CDR3 here is CASSVGQGPYNEQFF. The CDR3 DNA reads TGTGCCAGCAGCGTAGGACAGGGACCCTACAATGAGCAGTTCTTC.

This clone appeared a few times. Other nucleotide sequences in the sample specify the same CDR3. The chain carries TRBV19 and TRBJ2-2, with 14 nucleotides matching TRBD2. CDR1 is LNHDA and CDR2 is SQIVND in the germline V gene (reference sequence). This CDR3 spans 16 amino acids. V shed 5 bases and J 4 bases; nucleotides not matched to a gene: 3. CDR3 in amino acids: CASSPGLAGGTGELFF. CDR3 in DNA: TGTGCCAGTAGTCCTGGACTAGCGGGAGGCACCGGGGAGCTGTTTTTT.

The chain has TRBV30 and TRBJ2-1, with 10 bases aligning to TRBD2. CDR3 length equals 16 residues. V was clipped by 1 base and J by 6 bases; unmatched bases: 9. Germline CDR1 reads GTSNPN; CDR2 reads SVGIG (reference sequence). This CDR3 is CAWSDPSGRALNEQFF. As DNA, the CDR3 is TGTGCCTGGAGTGACCCCAGCGGGAGGGCCCTCAATGAGCAGTTCTTC.

This chain links TRBV11-2 with TRBJ1-1; D might be TRBD1 (5 bases). V was clipped by 5 bases and J by 2 bases, with 12 bases between them. The CDR3 runs 14 residues. Germline CDR1 reads SGHAT; CDR2 reads FQNNGV. The CDR3 sequence: CASSPTGGNTEAFF. The CDR3 region has the DNA TGTGCCAGCAGCCCTACGGGGGGTAACACTGAAGCTTTCTTT.